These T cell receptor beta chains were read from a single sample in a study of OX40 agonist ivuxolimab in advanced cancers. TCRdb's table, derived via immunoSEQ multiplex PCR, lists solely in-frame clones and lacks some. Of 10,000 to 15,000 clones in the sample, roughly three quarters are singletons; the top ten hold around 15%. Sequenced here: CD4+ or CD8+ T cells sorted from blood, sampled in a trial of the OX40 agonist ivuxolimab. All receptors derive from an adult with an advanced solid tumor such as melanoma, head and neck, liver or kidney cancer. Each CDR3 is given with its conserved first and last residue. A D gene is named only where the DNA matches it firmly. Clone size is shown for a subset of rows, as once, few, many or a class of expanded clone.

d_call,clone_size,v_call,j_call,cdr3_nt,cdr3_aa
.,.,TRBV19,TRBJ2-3,TGTGCCAGTAGTATAGCCGTCGGGGGCGAGGGAGATACGCAGTATTTT,CASSIAVGGEGDTQYF
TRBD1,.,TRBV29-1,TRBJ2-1,TGCAGCGTACGACAGGGCTCCTACAATGAGCAGTTCTTC,CSVRQGSYNEQFF
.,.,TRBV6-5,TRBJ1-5,TGTGCCAGCCGGGGATCAATGAATAGCAATCAGCCCCAGCATTTT,CASRGSMNSNQPQHF
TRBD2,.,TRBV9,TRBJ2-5,TGTGCCAGCAGCGTCGCTCTGGGCGGGAGAGAGACCCAGTACTTC,CASSVALGGRETQYF
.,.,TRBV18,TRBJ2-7,TGTGCCAGCTCACCACCCCAGGGGGGCCCTTACGAGCAGTACTTC,CASSPPQGGPYEQYF
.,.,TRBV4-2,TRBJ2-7,TGTGCCAGCAGCCGGGACAACTCCTACGAGCAGTACTTC,CASSRDNSYEQYF
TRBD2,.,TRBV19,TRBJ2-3,TGTGCCAGTAGTAGGGGGACTAGCGGGAGAGGCGATACGCAGTATTTT,CASSRGTSGRGDTQYF
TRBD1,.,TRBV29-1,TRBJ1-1,TGCAGCGTTCAACAGGGGGAGGCTTTCTTT,CSVQQGEAFF
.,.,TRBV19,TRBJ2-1,TGTGCCAGTAGTATAGGGGGAGGTCATTACAATGAGCAGTTCTTC,CASSIGGGHYNEQFF
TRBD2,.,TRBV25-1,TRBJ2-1,TGTGCCAGCTCACTAGCGGGAGGGTACAATGAGCAGTTCTTC,CASSLAGGYNEQFF
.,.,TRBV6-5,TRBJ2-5,TGTGCCACGAAGGTTGGTTATGAGACCCAGTACTTC,CATKVGYETQYF
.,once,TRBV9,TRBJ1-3,TGTGCCAGCAGCGTAGCGGGGGAATACTCTGGAAACACCATATATTTT,CASSVAGEYSGNTIYF
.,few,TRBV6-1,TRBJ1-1,TGTGCCAGCAGTGACCCTTTACTTGAAGCTTTCTTT,CASSDPLLEAFF
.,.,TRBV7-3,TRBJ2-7,TGTGCCAGCAGCTCCCTCAGAGGAGACGAGCAGTACTTC,CASSSLRGDEQYF
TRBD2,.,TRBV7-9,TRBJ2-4,TGTGCCAGCAGCTCTGATAGCGGGAAGGGCAAAAACATTCAGTACTTC,CASSSDSGKGKNIQYF
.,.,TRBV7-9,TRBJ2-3,TGTGCCAGCAGCTTCCTCACAGATACGCAGTATTTT,CASSFLTDTQYF
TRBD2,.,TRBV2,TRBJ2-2,TGTGCCAGCGGGGGTATAGGACTAGCGGATCCGAACACCGGGGAGCTGTTTTTT,CASGGIGLADPNTGELFF
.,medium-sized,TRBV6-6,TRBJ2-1,TGTGCCAGCAGTTACTCTGTCCGGAATGAGCAGTTCTTC,CASSYSVRNEQFF
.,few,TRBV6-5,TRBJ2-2,TGTGCCACAGCCTCCAAGGGGGCCGGGGAGCTGTTTTTT,CATASKGAGELFF
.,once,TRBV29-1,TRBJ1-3,TGCAGCGTTGAAGATTTGGTTGGAAGGGGCACCATATATTTT,CSVEDLVGRGTIYF
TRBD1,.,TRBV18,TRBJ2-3,TGTGCCAGCTCACCACCGCGGCGGACAGGGCAATTTCCTAGCACAGATACGCAGTATTTT,CASSPPRRTGQFPSTDTQYF
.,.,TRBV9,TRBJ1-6,TGTGCCAGCAGTGGTAGCTCCTATAATTCACCCCTCCACTTT,CASSGSSYNSPLHF
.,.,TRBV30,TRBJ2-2,TGTGCCTGGAGTCCAAACACCGGGGAGCTGTTTTTT,CAWSPNTGELFF